The rows below give T cell receptor beta chains drawn from one sample of a study of blood T cell repertoires in COVID-19. Clones were sequenced by immunoSEQ multiplex PCR, and TCRdb holds only the in-frame ones, with some missing. Of fewer than 200,000 clones in the sample, around 90% were seen once. What was sequenced was peripheral blood. These receptors originate from a man aged 55 to 70 with active or convalescent COVID-19. The CDR3 runs from the conserved cysteine through the conserved F or W. The D gene is left open where the match is weak. Clone sizes are given selectively: once, few, many, or a class where the clone is expanded.

TRBV6-5,TRBJ2-3,NA,NA,15,CATPGVGGGTDTQYF,TGTGCCACCCCTGGAGTTGGCGGTGGCACAGATACGCAGTATTTT
TRBV3-1/TRBV3-2,TRBJ2-3,NA,TRBD2,15,CASSRGGARTDTQYF,TGTGCCAGCAGTCGCGGGGGGGCGAGGACAGATACGCAGTATTTT
TRBV7-6,TRBJ2-2,NA,NA,17,CASNPKRTDLNTGELFF,TGTGCCAGCAACCCCAAACGGACAGACCTGAACACCGGGGAGCTGTTTTTT
TRBV18,TRBJ2-7,NA,TRBD2,16,CASSLTSGSSSYEQYF,TGTGCCAGCTCACTGACTAGCGGCTCCAGCTCCTACGAGCAGTACTTC
TRBV2,TRBJ1-3,NA,NA,13,CASRDNAGNTIYF,TGTGCCAGCAGAGACAACGCTGGAAACACCATATATTTT
TRBV3-1/TRBV3-2,TRBJ1-1,once,TRBD1,14,CASNYRGLTTEAFF,TGTGCCAGCAACTACAGGGGGCTCACCACTGAAGCTTTCTTT
TRBV3-1/TRBV3-2,TRBJ1-1,NA,TRBD1,15,CASSQGFGQGSEAFF,TGTGCCAGCAGCCAAGGTTTCGGACAGGGCTCTGAAGCTTTCTTT
TRBV9,TRBJ2-2,NA,TRBD2,15,CASSVGLAGTGELFF,TGTGCCAGCAGCGTAGGGCTAGCGGGGACCGGGGAGCTGTTTTTT
TRBV4-1,TRBJ2-5,NA,TRBD1,16,CASSRAGQGAQETQYF,TGCGCCAGCAGCCGAGCCGGACAGGGAGCCCAAGAGACCCAGTACTTC
TRBV25-1,TRBJ2-7,NA,NA,14,CASSPYGVRNEQYF,TGTGCCAGCAGTCCCTACGGGGTGAGGAACGAGCAGTACTTC
TRBV27,TRBJ2-5,NA,NA,14,CASSFPEVQETQYF,TGTGCCAGCAGTTTCCCCGAGGTCCAAGAGACCCAGTACTTC
TRBV2,TRBJ1-6,once,TRBD1,17,CASSLGQGGTYNSPLHF,TGTGCCAGCAGCCTGGGACAGGGAGGAACCTATAATTCACCCCTCCACTTT
TRBV30,TRBJ1-5,once,NA,13,CAWSGQNNQPQHF,TGTGCCTGGAGTGGCCAGAACAATCAGCCCCAGCATTTT
TRBV5-5,TRBJ2-1,NA,NA,15,CASSRDSDSYNEQFF,TGTGCCAGCAGCCGTGATAGTGACAGTTACAATGAGCAGTTCTTC
TRBV4-1,TRBJ1-2,NA,NA,12,CASSGRGEGYTF,TGCGCCAGCTCAGGAAGGGGTGAGGGCTACACCTTC
TRBV7-9,TRBJ1-1,NA,NA,13,CASSWGGRTEAFF,TGTGCCAGCAGCTGGGGAGGTCGGACTGAAGCTTTCTTT
TRBV19,TRBJ1-4,NA,NA,16,CASSIEQSGRGEKLFF,TGTGCCAGTAGTATAGAACAGAGTGGCCGGGGTGAAAAACTGTTTTTT
TRBV3-1/TRBV3-2,TRBJ2-1,NA,NA,13,CASSRDFSNEQFF,TGTGCCAGCAGCCGGGACTTCTCGAATGAGCAGTTCTTC
TRBV19,TRBJ2-2,NA,NA,16,CASSIIKQGNTGELFF,TGTGCCAGTAGTATCATCAAGCAGGGTAACACCGGGGAGCTGTTTTTT
TRBV11-2,TRBJ1-1,NA,NA,14,CASSLGRGNTEAFF,TGTGCCAGCAGCTTAGGCCGGGGGAACACTGAAGCTTTCTTT
TRBV6-6,TRBJ1-3,NA,NA,13,CATVTRPGNTIYF,TGTGCCACCGTTACCAGGCCTGGAAACACCATATATTTT
TRBV6-5,TRBJ1-2,NA,NA,13,CASIRGTNYGYTF,TGTGCCAGCATCAGGGGAACCAACTATGGCTACACCTTC
TRBV5-4,TRBJ1-2,NA,NA,12,CASSADRIGYTF,TGTGCCAGCAGCGCTGACAGGATCGGCTACACCTTC
TRBV2,TRBJ2-3,NA,TRBD2,14,CASSASGGADTQYF,TGTGCCAGCAGTGCTAGCGGGGGTGCAGATACGCAGTATTTT
TRBV24-1,TRBJ2-3,once,NA,15,CATSDNPGSTDTQYF,TGTGCCACCAGTGATAACCCAGGTTCCACAGATACGCAGTATTTT
TRBV2,TRBJ1-3,NA,NA,14,CASSAGPRGNTIYF,TGTGCCAGCAGCGCGGGACCTCGTGGAAACACCATATATTTT
TRBV9,TRBJ1-5,NA,TRBD1,16,CASSGAGGGGDQPQHF,TGTGCCAGCAGCGGGGCAGGGGGCGGGGGCGATCAGCCCCAGCATTTT
TRBV9,TRBJ2-3,NA,NA,15,CASSAGGQSTDTQYF,TGTGCCAGCAGCGCCGGCGGACAGTCCACAGATACGCAGTATTTT
TRBV27,TRBJ1-5,NA,TRBD1,13,CASSRGQGQPQHF,TGTGCCAGCAGCAGGGGGCAGGGTCAGCCCCAGCATTTT
TRBV25-1,TRBJ2-1,NA,TRBD1,15,CASSDPGTGKMGQFF,TGTGCCAGCAGTGACCCTGGGACAGGGAAAATGGGGCAGTTCTTC
TRBV18,TRBJ2-7,NA,NA,15,CASSPPAGPTYEQYF,TGTGCCAGCTCACCACCTGCGGGGCCTACCTACGAGCAGTACTTC
TRBV4-2,TRBJ2-7,NA,TRBD1,14,CASSRGQGFDEQYF,TGTGCCAGCAGCCGGGGACAGGGGTTCGACGAGCAGTACTTC
TRBV7-8,TRBJ1-2,NA,TRBD1,15,CASSPFATGEDGYTF,TGTGCCAGCAGCCCATTTGCAACAGGGGAGGATGGCTACACCTTC
TRBV15,TRBJ2-7,NA,TRBD1,14,CATSRTGGSGEQYF,TGTGCCACCAGCAGAACAGGGGGCTCGGGCGAGCAGTACTTC
TRBV28,TRBJ1-3,NA,NA,15,CASSSAVFSGNTIYF,TGTGCCAGCAGTTCGGCGGTGTTCTCTGGAAACACCATATATTTT
TRBV2,TRBJ1-1,NA,TRBD1,17,CASSEFRDRVVGTEAFF,TGTGCCAGCAGTGAGTTCCGGGACAGGGTTGTTGGCACTGAAGCTTTCTTT
TRBV5-4,TRBJ2-3,few,TRBD2,16,CASSFERGGVTDTQYF,TGTGCCAGCAGCTTCGAGCGGGGGGGAGTCACAGATACGCAGTATTTT
TRBV19,TRBJ1-5,NA,TRBD1,17,CASSMMATGGSNQPQHF,TGTGCCAGTAGTATGATGGCGACAGGGGGTAGCAATCAGCCCCAGCATTTT
TRBV4-1,TRBJ1-2,NA,TRBD1,15,CASSGSGQGAYGYTF,TGCGCCAGCAGCGGATCGGGGCAGGGGGCCTATGGCTACACCTTC
TRBV30,TRBJ1-1,NA,TRBD1,14,CAWRRGQLNTEAFF,TGTGCCTGGAGGAGGGGACAGCTGAACACTGAAGCTTTCTTT
TRBV9,TRBJ2-2,NA,NA,12,CASSLHTGELFF,TGTGCCAGCAGCCTCCACACCGGGGAGCTGTTTTTT
TRBV12-3/TRBV12-4,TRBJ1-6,NA,TRBD1,13,CASTDRGYSPLHF,TGTGCCAGCACCGACAGGGGTTATTCACCCCTCCACTTT
TRBV11-2,TRBJ2-7,NA,NA,13,CASRHRSSYEQYF,TGTGCCAGCAGACATCGAAGCTCCTACGAGCAGTACTTC
TRBV2,TRBJ2-5,NA,NA,14,CASKRERNQETQYF,TGTGCCAGCAAAAGAGAGCGTAACCAAGAGACCCAGTACTTC
TRBV7-9,TRBJ2-7,NA,TRBD1,15,CASSPSGTGGAEQYF,TGTGCCAGCAGCCCCTCCGGGACAGGGGGCGCCGAGCAGTACTTC
TRBV3-1/TRBV3-2,TRBJ2-7,once,TRBD1,16,CASSQRDSPLSYEQYF,TGTGCCAGCAGCCAGAGGGACAGTCCCCTTTCCTACGAGCAGTACTTC
TRBV5-1,TRBJ2-6,once,TRBD1,17,CASSYRQGRSGANVLTF,TGCGCCAGCAGCTACCGACAGGGTCGCTCTGGGGCCAACGTCCTGACTTTC
TRBV2,TRBJ1-2,NA,NA,16,CASSESGRSSSGGYTF,TGTGCCAGCAGTGAATCTGGACGCTCATCAAGCGGTGGCTACACCTTC
TRBV2,TRBJ1-2,NA,TRBD1,15,CASSEAGTGTGGYTF,TGTGCCAGCAGTGAAGCCGGGACAGGGACCGGGGGCTACACCTTC
TRBV18,TRBJ1-1,NA,TRBD1,15,CASSTGGGMNTEAFF,TGTGCCAGCTCTACCGGAGGGGGCATGAACACTGAAGCTTTCTTT